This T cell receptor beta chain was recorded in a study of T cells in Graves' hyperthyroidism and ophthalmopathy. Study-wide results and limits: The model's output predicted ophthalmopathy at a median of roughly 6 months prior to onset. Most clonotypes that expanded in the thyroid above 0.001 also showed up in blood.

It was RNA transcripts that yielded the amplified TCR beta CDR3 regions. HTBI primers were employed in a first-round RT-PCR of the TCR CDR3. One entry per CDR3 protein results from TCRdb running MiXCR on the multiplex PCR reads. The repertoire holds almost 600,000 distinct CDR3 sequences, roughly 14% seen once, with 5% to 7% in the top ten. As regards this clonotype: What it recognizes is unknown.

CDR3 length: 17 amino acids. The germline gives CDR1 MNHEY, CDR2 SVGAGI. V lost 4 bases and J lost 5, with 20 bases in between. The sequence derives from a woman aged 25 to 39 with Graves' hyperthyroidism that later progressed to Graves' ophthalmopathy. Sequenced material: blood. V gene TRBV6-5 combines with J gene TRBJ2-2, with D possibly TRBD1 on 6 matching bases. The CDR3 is CASSSAVGARDTGELFF. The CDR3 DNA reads TGTGCCAGCAGTTCGGCCGTGGGGGCGAGAGATACCGGGGAGCTGTTTTTT.